In this sample, the clone carrying this T cell receptor (beta chain) turned up a few times. The CDR3 consists of 16 residues. V lost 6 bases to trimming and J lost 4 bases; unmatched junction nucleotides: 7. Germline V gene lookup returns CDR1 MNHEY and CDR2 SMNVEV (reference sequence). Seattle's enrolled individuals joined amid active infection and were then monitored longitudinally. The data derive from a study of blood T cell repertoires in COVID-19. Study overall: The United States, Italy and Spain were the sources of the acute and convalescent COVID-19 samples.

Original processing notes: Amplified reference gene primers provided the basis for estimating nucleated cell counts. Profiling relied on immunoSEQ multiplex PCR, and the TCRdb table lists in-frame clones only, not all of them. The D gene and trimming were derived from the DNA, and the V and J assignments and clone size from that table. The table lists more than 200,000 clones, over 75% of them singletons. The V and J genes are TRBV27 and TRBJ2-5, with 14 bases fitting TRBD2. This clonotype was obtained from a man aged 45-65 years with COVID-19, enrolled during active disease. The sequenced sample was peripheral blood. The CDR3 here is CASRTSGRERGETQYF. In nucleotides, the CDR3 is TGTGCCAGCAGGACTAGCGGGAGGGAGCGGGGAGAGACCCAGTACTTC.